This paragraph reports one TCR beta chain. The antigen is unknown. Profiling relied on immunoSEQ multiplex PCR, and the TCRdb table lists in-frame clones only, not all of them. The sample holds approximately 18,000 clones, 88% seen once. Selected pancreatic ductal adenocarcinoma patients had undergone surgery without neoadjuvant therapy. This entry belongs to a study of T cells in pancreatic ductal adenocarcinoma. Study results and caveats: No significant tumor-blood clonality difference; means were about 0.12 and 0.073.

The germline CDR1 and CDR2 sequences are SGHVS and FNYEAQ. V shed 5 bases and J shed 4 bases, with 17 bases lying between them. The CDR3 consists of 15 residues. This receptor was taken from a human donor with pancreatic ductal adenocarcinoma. The V call is TRBV7-6, the J call TRBJ1-2, with a tentative D call TRBD1 (6 bases). The specimen was PBMCs. The CDR3 here is CASSAYGGLSYGYTF. Written as DNA, the CDR3 is TGTGCCAGCAGCGCCTACGGGGGGCTCAGCTATGGCTACACCTTC. Together with reference TRBV7-6 and TRBJ1-2, the CDR3 gives the full variable domain: GAGVSQSPRYKVTKRGQDVALRCDPISGHVSLYWYRQALGQGPEFLTYFNYEAQQDKSGLPNDRFSAERPEGSISTLTIQRTEQRDSAMYRCASSAYGGLSYGYTFGSGTRLTVV.